The clone carrying this T cell receptor (beta chain) was picked up a small number of times. The V end lost 5 bases, the J end lost 4 bases, and 9 bases lay between the germline ends. Germline lookup yields CDR1 LGHNT and CDR2 FRNRAP. CDR3 length: 13 residues. TCRdb used MiXCR to reprocess the RACE reads, holding one entry per CDR3 protein. The table records approximately 350,000 distinct CDR3 sequences, nearly 6.5% of them present only once. This specimen belongs to a study of human T cells and chemical hapten exposure. The time point was: patch test 2, 6 weeks after DPC sensitization. The treatment is: therapeutic diphenylcyclopropenone sensitization with weekly scalp DPC.

The sequenced sample was whole blood, obtained in connection with sensitization to the hapten diphenylcyclopropenone (DPC). The source of this sequence is a young woman with alopecia areata. Some clones in this sample may be carry-over from other donors' samples. The chain joins TRBV12-5 to TRBJ1-3; D is unclear. For the CDR3, the DNA is TGTGCTAGTGGTCGTCTTCTAGGAAACACCATATATTTT. It encodes CASGRLLGNTIYF. Filled out from reference TRBV12-5 and TRBJ1-3, the complete variable domain reads DARVTQTPRHKVTEMGQEVTMRCQPILGHNTVFWYRQTMMQGLELLAYFRNRAPLDDSGMPKDRFSAEMPDATLATLKIQPSEPRDSAVYFCASGRLLGNTIYFGEGSWLTVV.